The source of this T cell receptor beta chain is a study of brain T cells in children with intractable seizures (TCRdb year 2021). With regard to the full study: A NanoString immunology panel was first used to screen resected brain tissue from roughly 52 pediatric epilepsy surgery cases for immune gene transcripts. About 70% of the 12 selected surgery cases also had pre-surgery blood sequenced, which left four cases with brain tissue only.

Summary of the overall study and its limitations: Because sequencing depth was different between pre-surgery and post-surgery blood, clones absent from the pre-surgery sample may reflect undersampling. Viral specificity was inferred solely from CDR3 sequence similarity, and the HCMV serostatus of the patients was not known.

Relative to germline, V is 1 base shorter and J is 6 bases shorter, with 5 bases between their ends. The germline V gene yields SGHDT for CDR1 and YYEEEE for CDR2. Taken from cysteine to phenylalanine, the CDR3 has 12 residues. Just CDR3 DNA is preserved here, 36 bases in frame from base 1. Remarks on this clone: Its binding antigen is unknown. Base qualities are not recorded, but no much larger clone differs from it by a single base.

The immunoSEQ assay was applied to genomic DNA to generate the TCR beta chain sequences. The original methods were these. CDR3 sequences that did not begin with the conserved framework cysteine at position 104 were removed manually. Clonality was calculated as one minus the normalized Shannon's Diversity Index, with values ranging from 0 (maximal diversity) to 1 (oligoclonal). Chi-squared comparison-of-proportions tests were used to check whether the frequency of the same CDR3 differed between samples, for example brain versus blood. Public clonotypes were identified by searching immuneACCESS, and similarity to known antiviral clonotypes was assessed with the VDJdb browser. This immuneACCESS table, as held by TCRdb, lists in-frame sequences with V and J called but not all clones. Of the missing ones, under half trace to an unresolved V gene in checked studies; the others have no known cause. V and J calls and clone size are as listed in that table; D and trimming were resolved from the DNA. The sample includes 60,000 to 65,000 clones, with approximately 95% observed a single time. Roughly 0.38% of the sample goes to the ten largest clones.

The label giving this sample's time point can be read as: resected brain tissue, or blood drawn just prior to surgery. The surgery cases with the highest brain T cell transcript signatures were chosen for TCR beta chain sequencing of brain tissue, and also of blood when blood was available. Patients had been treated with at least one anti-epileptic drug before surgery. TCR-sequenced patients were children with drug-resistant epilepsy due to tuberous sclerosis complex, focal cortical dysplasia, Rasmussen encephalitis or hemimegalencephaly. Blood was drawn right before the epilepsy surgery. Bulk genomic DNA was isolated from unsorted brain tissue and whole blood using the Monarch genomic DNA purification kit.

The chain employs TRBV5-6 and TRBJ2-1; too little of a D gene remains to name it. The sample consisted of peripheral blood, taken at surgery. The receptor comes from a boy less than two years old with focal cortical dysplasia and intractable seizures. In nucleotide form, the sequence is TGTGCCAGCAGCTTGTTCCCCAATGAGCAGTTCTTC. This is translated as CASSLFPNEQFF.